The T cell receptor (beta chain) under discussion was sequenced for a study of T-cell reconstitution after alpha-beta-depleted transplantation in children. Unique molecular identifiers were used to barcode this TCRbeta library. TCRdb processed the PCR reads anew with MiXCR; each CDR3 protein has one entry. The profile shows 200,000 to 300,000 distinct CDR3 sequences, roughly 23% of them singletons. CDR1 SGHAT and CDR2 FQDESV come from the germline V gene (reference sequence). This CDR3 comprises 18 residues. V shed 7 bases, J shed 1 base, and the junction held 14 bases outside the gene matches. This clonotype has at least ten counts.

The source was PBMCs, collected before TCRalphabeta/CD19-depleted stem cell transplant. The chain links TRBV11-1 to TRBJ2-5; TRBD2 agrees at 11 bases. This TCR was recovered from a girl aged 2-10 years with Fanconi anemia, due to receive a stem cell transplant. CDR3: CASISGGLAGGIQETQYF. The CDR3 bases are TGTGCCAGCATCTCTGGGGGCCTAGCGGGAGGTATCCAAGAGACCCAGTACTTC. Full variable domain (remainder filled in from reference TRBV11-1 and TRBJ2-5): EAEVAQSPRYKITEKSQAVAFWCDPISGHATLYWYRQILGQGPELLVQFQDESVVDDSQLPKDRFSAERLKGVDSTLKIQPAELGDSAMYLCASISGGLAGGIQETQYFGPGTRLLVL.